The T cell receptor beta chain under discussion was sequenced for a study of blood T cell repertoires in COVID-19. It was during active infection that Seattle patients were enrolled and then longitudinally followed. With 3 bases removed from V and 8 bases from J, the gap between germline ends came to 8 bases. The CDR3 has 11 residues. The V gene's germline CDR1 is GTSNPN and CDR2 SVGIG (reference sequence). Assay: immunoSEQ multiplex PCR; the TCRdb copy retains only in-frame clones and omits some. Among some 450,000 clones, roughly 88% were seen once, and the ten largest hold roughly 12%. The V and J genes are TRBV30 and TRBJ1-3; D is unclear. The sample taken for sequencing was peripheral blood. The receptor comes from a woman aged 50 to 60 with COVID-19, enrolled during active disease. CDR3 bases: TGTGCCTGGAGCAGGAGGGACACCATATATTTT. Protein: CAWSRRDTIYF.